This TCR beta chain was captured in a study of blood T cell repertoires in COVID-19. Study context: COVID-19 samples collected from the United States, Italy and Spain covered acute and convalescent phases.

The CDR3 spans 15 residues. Germline assignment: CDR1 MNHNY and CDR2 SVGAGI (reference sequence). Trimming cost V 9 bases and J 5 bases; bases outside gene matches: 12. Original methodology: Reference gene primer amplification gave estimated nucleated cell counts. Assay used: immunoSEQ multiplex PCR; TCRdb lists only in-frame clones, some missing. V and J calls and clone size are those listed in that table; D and trimming were worked out from the DNA. Of 65,000 to 80,000 clones in the sample, around 90% are singletons; the top ten hold roughly 6.1%. This chain links TRBV6-6 with TRBJ2-2; 7 bases line up with TRBD2. Sequencing was carried out using peripheral blood. This clonotype was sampled from a human donor in a cohort sampled during active COVID-19. The CDR3 sequence is CASGLSRGFTGELFF. The CDR3 region has the DNA TGTGCCAGTGGGCTATCGCGGGGGTTTACCGGGGAGCTGTTTTTT.